The clone carrying this T cell receptor (beta chain) has more than one count but fewer than ten. The antigen remains unidentified. The data are from a study of T-cell reconstitution after alpha-beta-depleted transplantation in children. Regarding the study as a whole: Some patients owed their high day-60 TCRbeta diversity to surviving recipient T cells and thymic progenitors. Once a year had passed after transplant, T-cell counts and diversity came mostly from newly produced T cells.

Unique molecular identifiers were incorporated during preparation of the TCRbeta library. TCRdb analysed the PCR reads with MiXCR anew, one entry per CDR3 protein. This sample has fewer than 550,000 distinct CDR3 sequences, with about an eighth found just once. Trimming removed 4 bases at V and 4 bases at J, with 9 bases between. The germline CDR1 and CDR2 sequences are SQVTM and ANQGSEA. This CDR3 contains 12 residues. The sample in question was PBMCs, mostly from graft donor cells, obtained 180 days after TCRalphabeta/CD19-depleted stem cell transplant. This clonotype originated in a female patient aged 2-9 years who had a stem cell transplant for aplastic anemia, so the T cells may come from the graft donor. This chain joins TRBV29-1 and TRBJ2-3, with TRBD1 as a possible D gene (6 bases). The CDR3 DNA is TGCAGCGTTGGGACAGTTCCAGATACGCAGTATTTT. This codes for CSVGTVPDTQYF.